The rows below give T cell receptor beta chains drawn from one sample of a study of cytomegalovirus exposure and HLA in healthy donors. Here immunoSEQ multiplex PCR was the method, and the copy in TCRdb shows in-frame clones only, minus some. The repertoire shows 200,000 or so clones; the top ten hold 0.9% to 1.4%. Source material: PBMCs. Receptors were obtained from a girl aged 2 to 10 in good health and CMV-seropositive. Each CDR3 is given with its conserved first and last residue. The order of the fields is J gene, V gene, CDR3 protein.

>TRBJ2-5|TRBV28
CASSVAGGETQYF
>TRBJ2-5|TRBV25-1
CASSEGARETQYF
>TRBJ2-7|TRBV4-1
CASSQVLLAGVVPYEQYF
>TRBJ2-1|TRBV7-9
CASSLDSGHEQFF
>TRBJ2-3|TRBV19
CASSPQGATDTQYF
>TRBJ2-7|TRBV2
CASSGLAGGFREQYF
>TRBJ2-2|TRBV19
CASSMRAGTSTGELFF
>TRBJ2-7|TRBV28
CASSREGHEQYF
>TRBJ1-5|TRBV7-8
CASSLTGSFNQPQHF
>TRBJ2-2|TRBV6-5
CASSYTTGELFF
>TRBJ1-1|TRBV5-4
CASSQQVMNTEAFF
>TRBJ2-7|TRBV7-2
CASSLAGRESYEQYF
>TRBJ1-5|TRBV6-1
CASRARQGNQPQHF
>TRBJ1-6|TRBV4-1
CASSQAGTGNSPLHF
>TRBJ1-2|TRBV28
CASSLNLPNYGYTF
>TRBJ2-1|TRBV5-4
CASSSTSGNEQFF
>TRBJ2-5|TRBV28
CASSLFFSGSAVGETQYF
>TRBJ2-3|TRBV27
CASRSDRGVDTQYF
>TRBJ1-2|TRBV19
CASSMGTGTGHGYTF
>TRBJ1-1|TRBV6-5
CASNQGAGTLHGAFF
>TRBJ1-5|TRBV5-8
CASSLDARVGNQPQHF
>TRBJ2-2|TRBV19
CASSIGDTGELFF
>TRBJ1-5|TRBV7-2
CASSSTFSPNGQPQHF
>TRBJ1-5|TRBV2
CASSGTGRGRQPQHF
>TRBJ1-2|TRBV12-5
CASGLVGSDEGYTF
>TRBJ1-1|TRBV14
CASSQVWSEAFF
>TRBJ1-1|TRBV13
CASSLGVKPRGDTEAFF
>TRBJ2-7|TRBV7-8
CASSTTVNRYEQYF
>TRBJ2-5|TRBV28
CASSFPAGEQYF
>TRBJ2-1|TRBV6-5
CASSRLAGENEQFF
>TRBJ2-7|TRBV5-1
CASSPGGSESYEQYF
>TRBJ1-1|TRBV5-5
CASTLTGMVYTEAFF
>TRBJ2-7|TRBV28
CASSTPLVLAAYEQYF
>TRBJ2-6|TRBV19
CASSALPGQGGSGANVLTF
>TRBJ1-5|TRBV19
CASRGTNQGSNQPQHF
>TRBJ2-2|TRBV6-5
CASKVPGDTGEPFF
>TRBJ1-1|TRBV7-9
CASSLPGTGEAFF
>TRBJ2-2|TRBV5-1
CASSVRTAPNTGELFF
>TRBJ1-5|TRBV19
CASIQTGGSQPQHF
>TRBJ2-5|TRBV7-9
CASSHDRDSWETQYF
>TRBJ1-3|TRBV6-4
CASSPDRVRNTIYF
>TRBJ2-7|TRBV30
CAWSGTVSYEQYF
>TRBJ2-5|TRBV6-1
CASSESTGRKETQYF
>TRBJ2-7|TRBV7-8
CASSSVDRVKPYEQYF
>TRBJ2-3|TRBV5-1
CASSSGTGTDTQYF
>TRBJ2-2|TRBV28
CASSPMLGDRRHTGELFF
>TRBJ2-7|TRBV29-1
CSVISYEQYF
>TRBJ2-5|TRBV7-2
CASSLVIQETQYF
>TRBJ2-5|TRBV7-8
CASTWGGKDRGQETQYF
>TRBJ2-7|TRBV19
CASRNSGRTYF
>TRBJ2-7|TRBV7-2
CASSFGQGPYEQYF
>TRBJ2-7|TRBV5-1
CASSTGTEPSSYEQYF